This paragraph covers one TCR beta chain sequence. This clone's antigen is unknown. No clone much larger than this one lies a single base away; base qualities are absent. This entry is derived from a study of cytomegalovirus exposure and HLA in healthy donors (dated by TCRdb to the late 2010s). Background for the entire study: In an earlier analysis of 587 of the donors, under 300 Gb of sequence data and 95 million to 130 million unique TCR beta sequences from about 179 million T cells were reported. About 330 gigabases of sequencing data and roughly 80 million unique TCR sequences made up an early release that covered fewer than 650 HLA-typed donors. The genetic ancestry cluster associated with self-reported Caucasian donors included 81% of the roughly 410 genotyped donors. The aim of the study was to test whether cataloging public T cell receptors could identify signatures of past pathogen exposure. The study used immunosequencing to profile the T cell repertoires of several hundred subjects and linked those repertoires to cytomegalovirus serostatus. Besides the first cohort of 500 to 700 subjects, a separate validation cohort made up of roughly 120 different subjects was used. To predict cytomegalovirus infection status, the study brought together high-throughput TCR immunosequencing, statistical association of individual TCRs with disease status, and machine learning. In a later analysis, previously published TCR beta repertoires from 500 to 750 donors were re-analyzed and high-resolution HLA genotyping was added so that TCR occurrence patterns could be studied. In the later analysis, no new phenotypic data were used to find candidate immune exposures; instead, reliance was placed on TCR beta sequences and their occurrence across donors. To decide whether each TCR beta V gene segment behaved as functional or pseudogenic, an earlier analysis of some 600 of the donors relied on high-throughput TCR beta sequencing. Donor age, sex, ethnicity and CMV serostatus were compiled together with the repertoire data. In a later genetic analysis, genome-wide SNP genotypes for about three fifths of the roughly 670 donors were used, and that subset was treated as a discovery cohort. All discovery cohort repertoires had been generated on a single sequencing platform. HLA typing covered class I and class II loci at four-digit resolution. Typing coverage varied by locus: roughly 620-640 donors for A, B, C, DRB1 and DQB1; approximately 520 for DQA1; approximately 610 for DPA1; roughly 450 for DPB1. Four to six DR-DQ haplotypes were handled as single units for association and clustering because linkage in the cohort was strong. Among about 400 genotyped donors of the cohort, an average of around 220,000 unique TCR beta nucleotide sequences was sequenced per donor, of which about 18% were non-productive.

The cohort consisted of 666 healthy bone marrow donors. At the time of sampling, all cohort members were nominally healthy, though unrecorded immune exposures were likely present. The donor was CMV seropositive and was included in the group of 270 or so seropositive cohort members. A peripheral blood sample was collected from each donor, and TCR beta sequencing was performed on peripheral blood mononuclear cells. Genomic DNA was extracted from the blood cell samples with the Qiagen DNeasy Blood Extraction Kit. After removal of 4 bases from V and 7 bases from J, the junction retains 8 bases not matched to a gene. CDR1 and CDR2, per the germline V gene, are SGHDT and YYEEEE. From cysteine to phenylalanine, the CDR3 is 14 amino acids long. The only DNA kept is the CDR3, 42 bases in frame from the first base. Broad study findings and their caveats: The authors suggested that the approach could potentially be extended to other disease states and immunological phenotypes. Compared with equally common non-associated chains, HLA-associated TCR beta chains in a later analysis were more clonally expanded and had lower generation probabilities. A further reported finding was that TCR beta sequences accurately predicted the HLA-A and HLA-B alleles for most subjects in the first cohort. CMV serostatus was the only immune exposure information available for the cohort. A group of highly shared sequence variants was considered likely to be a technical artifact of the sequencing pipeline. A total of 150 to 200 TCR beta chains were listed by the study as associated with cytomegalovirus. At a false discovery rate of 0.05, a later analysis linked about 16,000 TCR beta sequences to specific HLA alleles. A later genetic analysis associated a missense DCLRE1C variant with V-gene and J-gene trimming of TCR beta chains, and an independent cohort replicated the association. In vitro tests confirmed that a few of the cytomegalovirus-associated TCR beta chains recognize cytomegalovirus antigens. Presence/absence analyses assumed roughly uniform sequencing depth across donors, an assumption that may not hold. According to a later analysis, parvovirus B19, influenza, CMV and Epstein-Barr virus appeared linked to several top co-occurrence clusters. According to a later analysis, TCR association rates differed among HLA loci, with DRB1 alleles showing the most associated TCRs and HLA-C alleles showing the fewest. Because counts were too low, under 20 rarely observed V segments, including chromosome 9 orphons, were left out of the earlier analysis of about 620 of the donors. Some IMGT-functional V segments, including TRBV6-2 and TRBV6-3, could not be told apart with the 87-base-pair reads, so those segments were excluded. Most TCR sequences were seen in very few donors, while some public TCRs were found in many individuals. In both the original and validation cohorts, the classifier was reported to diagnose cytomegalovirus status with high specificity and sensitivity. In this cohort, only TCR beta chains were sequenced, and detectable features were limited by the absence of alpha or paired-chain data. In an earlier analysis of about 550 of the donors, most TCR beta V segments were observed in productive rearrangements about 87% or about 30% of the time, broadly matching IMGT annotations. Because HLA typing was missing for some donors at each locus, association tests included only the typed subset. Assigning TCR associations to individual alleles was difficult when HLA alleles, especially DR and DQ, strongly co-occurred. Linkage disequilibrium might explain the correlated functional status among segregating V segments, but an unknown experimental factor could not be ruled out. According to a later genetic analysis, donors in an Asian-associated ancestry cluster had fewer N-insertions in productive TCRs than the approximately 650-donor mean. Most CMV-associated TCR beta chains appeared to be HLA-restricted in a later analysis, and the HLA associations seemed to be driven largely by CMV exposure.

The protocol used for the library was the immunoSEQ multiplex PCR assay. The multiplex PCR relied on a mix of 60 forward primers for TCR Vbeta segments and 13 reverse primers for TCR Jbeta segments. A multiplex PCR assay on genomic DNA amplified the CDR3 region of rearranged TCR beta genes. The Illumina HiSeq System was used to sequence the amplified TCR beta libraries as 87-base-pair reads. For the original study's pipeline: A later analysis counted 65 million to 90 million unique TCR beta chains across the 690 or so repertoires, and some 11 million of these chains were shared by at least two donors. Raw reads were error-corrected and collapsed into unique sequences with a nearest-neighbor algorithm that merged closely related sequences to remove PCR and sequencing errors. Alignment of CDR3 sequences to IMGT reference sequences was used to assign V, D and J gene segments. For a sequence to be retained, a match of at least six nucleotides to both a V gene segment and a J gene segment was required. Rearrangements were classified as productive when the CDR3 lacked stop codons and remained in frame with V and J, and all other rearrangements were classified as non-productive. CDR3 was defined according to IMGT convention as the region running from the second conserved V-encoded cysteine to the conserved J-encoded phenylalanine. Sequences without an unambiguous match to a single V gene segment were excluded from the earlier analysis of approximately 560 of the donors. In an earlier analysis of 587 of the donors, V segments were called functional above 56.7% productive rearrangements and were called segregating when the between-donor standard deviation exceeded 5%. To diagnose cytomegalovirus status from the catalog of TCR beta chain sequences, a statistical classification framework was built. In a later analysis, TCR nucleotide sequences were compared against IMGT/GENE-DB human TR gene sequences so that V and J genes could be assigned. A later analysis assigned CDR3 sequences and most-parsimonious VDJ recombination scenarios with the TCRdist pipeline. A later analysis defined each TCR beta chain by its CDR3 amino acid sequence plus V-gene family, and excluded reads lacking a unique V-gene family. In a later analysis, fewer than 650 highly shared, low-generation-probability nucleotide sequences were removed to address suspected cross-contamination and a sequencing artifact. For each public chain, a later analysis derived a clonal expansion index from normalized ranks of inferred template counts within each repertoire. Generation probabilities in a later analysis came from a VDJ recombination model fitted to out-of-frame rearrangements, and those results were checked against IGoR. A later analysis scored TCR-TCR, TCR-HLA and TCR-CMV co-occurrence with hypergeometric tests, applying a repertoire-size bias correction to TCR pairs. To estimate false discovery rates, a later analysis permuted the HLA or CMV assignments 20 times. In a later analysis, co-occurring TCRs were grouped using DBSCAN, and TCRdist sequence similarity was added for clustering within HLA-allele-positive subsets. Co-occurrence clustering excluded repertoires with fewer than 30,000 or more than 120,000 public chains, plus five with anomalous nucleotide sharing. TCRdb obtained this table from immuneACCESS and retained in-frame rearrangements with V and J assigned. These tables miss some clones; where compared with another copy, unresolved V genes account for less than half of the shortfall, and the remainder is unexplained. The V and J calls and the clone size are those of that table, but D and trimming were determined from the DNA. This sample is represented by about 160,000 clones; over 70% of them were singletons. 7% to 9% of the sample goes to the ten largest clones.

The clonotype originates from a male donor in good health and CMV-seropositive. Sequenced input: PBMCs. The V gene is TRBV5-6 and the J gene is TRBJ2-1, with TRBD2 matching 7 junction bases. The nucleotides read TGTGCCAGCAGCGCCTGGGGGGGATCGAATGAGCAGTTCTTC. It translates as CASSAWGGSNEQFF.